One sample yielded the 31 T cell receptor beta chains listed below, sequenced in a study of tumor-infiltrating lymphocytes in primary liver carcinoma (TCRdb year 2017). The listed sequencing device is Illumina HiSeq 2500. TCRbeta-specific cDNA was reverse-transcribed from 500 ng total RNA using a constant-region primer and ProtoScript II reverse transcriptase. Construction of the TCRbeta libraries relied on three nested rounds of multiplex PCR, following a slightly modified ARM-PCR procedure. Each of the first two PCR rounds ran for roughly 9 cycles and used multiplex TRBV1-TRBV30 forward primers together with a Cbeta reverse primer. TCRdb reran the public reads through fastp at Q25 and MiXCR, keeping productive beta chains. For every CDR3 protein sequence, its rows merge into one entry that carries the most common genes and DNA. Here the sample has approximately 190,000 distinct CDR3 sequences; around four fifths occur a single time. Together, the top ten hold 15% to 20% of the sample.

Without any cell sorting, total RNA and DNA were co-extracted from approximately 20-30 mg of bulk tissue using the AllPrep DNA/RNA mini kit. What was sequenced was tumor tissue from primary liver carcinoma. The origin of the receptors is a middle-aged man with primary liver carcinoma and hepatitis B virus infection.

This chain joins TRBV12-3 or TRBV12-4 and TRBJ2-7; the D gene is possibly TRBD1 (6 bases). V lost 4 bases to trimming and J lost 9 bases, with 22 bases between them. The CDR3 length is 15 residues. The CDR3 DNA reads TGTGCCAGCAGTTCCCGGACAGCCCACTCCTACATGCAGTACTTC. Translating gives CASSSRTAHSYMQYF.

The V and J genes are TRBV6-2 or TRBV6-3 and TRBJ2-3; D remains ambiguous. TRBJ1-5 matches the DNA end more closely, so the J call is doubtful. The CDR3 sequence is 13 residues long. Germline-derived CDR1 and CDR2 are MNHEY and SVGEGT. CDR3 DNA: TGTGCCAGTTCCGCTGGGATTAGAACCCCGCAGCATTTT. This codes for CASSAGIRTPQHF.

The rearrangement joins TRBV4-1 to TRBJ2-5, with 7 bases that match TRBD1. Trimming cost V 8 bases and J 1 base; bases outside gene matches: 19. Germline CDR1 reads MGHRA; CDR2 reads YSYEKL. This CDR3 region has 18 residues. This CDR3 is CASYQTQQGPRSQETQYF. As DNA, the CDR3 is TGCGCCAGCTACCAAACGCAACAGGGGCCGAGGTCCCAAGAGACCCAGTACTTC.

The chain has TRBV5-4 and TRBJ2-3; tentative D call: TRBD1 (5 bases). This CDR3 is 13 amino acids long. Germline lookup yields CDR1 SGHNT and CDR2 YYREEE (reference sequence). V was cut by 3 bases and J by 12 bases, with 17 bases left in between. CDR3 nucleotides: TGTGCCAGCAGCTCCCAACAGGCAGATAGACAGTATTTT. Its protein product is CASSSQQADRQYF. The full variable domain, with the rest looked up from reference TRBV5-4 and TRBJ2-3, is ETGVTQSPTHLIKTRGQQVTLRCSSQSGHNTVSWYQQALGQGPQFIFQYYREEENGRGNFPPRFSGLQFPNYSSELNVNALELDDSALYLCASSSQQADRQYFGPGTRLTVL.

For this clonotype: Since the CDR3 does not end with the conserved phenylalanine or tryptophan, this likely comes from a read error. The gene calls are TRBV29-1 and TRBJ2-1; D possibly corresponds to TRBD1 (6 bases). The germline gives CDR1 SQVTM, CDR2 ANQGSEA. The CDR3 length is 15 residues. The CDR3 region has the DNA TGCAGTTCCACTGGGACACAGGGCTCCTACAATGAGCAGTTCTTA. This translates into CSSTGTQGSYNEQFL.

With regard to this clonotype: One end of the junction does not line up with germline, which may come from a read error. V is TRBV11-2 and J is TRBJ2-7; 9 nucleotides align to TRBD1. The CDR3 length is 15 residues. CDR1 and CDR2 from the germline V gene are SGHAT and FQNNGV. In DNA, the CDR3 is TGCGCCAGAAGCTTACGATGGACAGGGGAAGACGAGCAGTATTTC. Amino acids: CARSLRWTGEDEQYF. Variable domain in full (rest from reference TRBV11-2 and TRBJ2-7): EAGVAQSPRYKIIEKRQSVAFWCNPISGHATLYWYQQILGQGPKLLIQFQNNGVVDDSQLPKDRFSAERLKGVDSTLKIQPAKLEDSAVYLCARSLRWTGEDEQYFGPGTRLTVT.

A word on this clonotype: Sequence at one end of the junction differs from germline and may be a read error. The chain has TRBV12-3 or TRBV12-4 and TRBJ2-5; D gene uncertain. The CDR3 consists of 13 residues. The CDR3 sequence: CASSVGDHETQYF. In nucleotides, the CDR3 is TGTGCCAGCAGTGTAGGCGACCACGAGACCCAGTACTTC.

As concerns this clonotype: Likely a read error: the CDR3 ends without its conserved phenylalanine or tryptophan. The V and J genes are TRBV11-1 and TRBJ2-3; D is perhaps TRBD1 or TRBD2 (5 bases each). Germline CDR1 is SGHAT and CDR2 is FQDESV (reference sequence). This CDR3 has 19 amino acids. As DNA, the CDR3 is TGTGCCAGCAGCTCTGGGGGAAACTCTGTTGGAGTCCGCACAGATGCGCAGTATTAT. This gives the protein CASSSGGNSVGVRTDAQYY.

The CDR3 nucleotides read TGCGCCACATACACGACAGGGGGTATCTGCGAGCAGTACTTC. The encoded protein is CATYTTGGICEQYF. The chain couples TRBV10-2 to TRBJ2-7, with 9 bases aligning to TRBD1. The CDR3 is made up of 14 amino acids. Germline trimming cut 10 bases from V and 6 bases from J; bases unmatched to any gene: 13. CDR1 is WSHSY, CDR2 SAAADI, per germline.

In regard to this clonotype: The germline gene is not matched at one end of the junction; a read error may be the cause. The V call is TRBV11-3, the J call TRBJ2-5, with TRBD2 as a possible D gene (5 bases). The CDR3 is 15 amino acids. Germline CDR1 reads SGHNT; CDR2 reads YENEEA. The CDR3 is CANSPVGLAPETQYF. The CDR3 DNA follows: TGTGCCAACAGCCCCGTCGGGCTAGCACCAGAGACCCAGTACTTC.

Remarks on this clonotype: Lacking the conserved final phenylalanine or tryptophan, this CDR3 likely reflects a read error. CDR3 DNA sequence: TGCAGCTTTATCGGACAGATCAATCAGCCCCAGCATTTA. It is translated as CSFIGQINQPQHL. V and J are TRBV29-1 and TRBJ1-5, with a tentative D call TRBD1 (6 bases). CDR3 length equals 13 residues. Deletions cut 8 bases from V and 3 bases from J, with 14 bases between. Germline V gene lookup returns CDR1 SQVTM and CDR2 ANQGSEA.

This clonotype was found many times. J is TRBJ2-2 and V is TRBV28; 7 positions agree with TRBD1. V trimming: 6 bases; J trimming: 7 bases; junction bases outside the gene matches: 11. The CDR3 length is 15 residues. Germline V CDR1 and CDR2: MDHEN, SYDVKM. CDR3 nucleotides: TGTGCCAGCAGACCCTTACAGGGGTACGGCGGGGAGCTGTTTTTT. It yields the protein CASRPLQGYGGELFF.

Concerning this clonotype: Given a much more abundant clone one base away, this may be a read error. This sequence joins TRBV5-1 and TRBJ1-1; tentatively, D is TRBD1 (6 bases). The CDR3 sequence is 15 residues long. Germline V gene lookup returns CDR1 SGHRS and CDR2 YFSETQ. The CDR3 coding sequence is TGCGCCAGCAGCGACAGGCCGGGGTGGAACAATGAAGCTTTCTTT. Encoded protein: CASSDRPGWNNEAFF.

This clonotype has just one count. The chain has TRBV2 and TRBJ2-3, with D hard to call. CDR1 and CDR2 from the germline V gene are SNHLY and FYNNEI. The CDR3 is 13 residues long. Trimming took off 6 bases at V and 7 bases at J, with 14 bases between the two ends. The CDR3, as DNA: TGTGCCAGCAGCGCCTACCTAGGAAATACGCAGTATTTT. Its protein product is CASSAYLGNTQYF.

This chain connects TRBV6-5 to TRBJ1-4; no clear D gene. Germline CDR1 reads MNHEY; CDR2 reads SVGAGI. The CDR3 loop spans 14 amino acids. The V gene lost 5 bases and the J gene lost 4 bases, with 11 bases spanning the gap. The CDR3 sequence: CASSKEVVNEKLFF. The CDR3 DNA sequence: TGTGCCAGCAGTAAAGAGGTAGTTAATGAAAAACTGTTTTTT.

As to this clonotype: At one of its ends the junction is not consistent with the germline gene, which may arise from a read error. V usage is TRBV7-9 and J usage is TRBJ2-1, with D tentatively TRBD1 (5 bases). This CDR3 has 15 residues. The germline gives CDR1 SEHNR, CDR2 FQNEAQ (reference sequence). DNA for the CDR3: TGTACCTGCAGTGACAGTTTATCCGAAAACAATGTGCAGTTCTTC. Residues: CTCSDSLSENNVQFF.

About this clonotype itself: The junction does not match germline at one end; this may be a read error. The chain uses TRBV12-3 or TRBV12-4 and TRBJ1-1, with D maybe TRBD1 (5 bases). The CDR3 has 13 amino acids. The DNA of the CDR3 is TGTGCCAGCAGTCGACAGTTAAACACTGAAACTTTCTTT. The encoded protein is CASSRQLNTETFF.

This clonotype has ten or more counts. V usage is TRBV29-1 and J usage is TRBJ2-1; D might be TRBD2 (5 bases). Germline CDR1 reads SQVTM; CDR2 reads ANQGSEA. The CDR3 length is 12 residues. Trimming stripped 8 bases from V and 8 bases from J, with 16 bases between. The CDR3 sequence is CSTLRGYYEQFF. CDR3 DNA sequence: TGCAGCACCCTCAGAGGGTACTATGAGCAGTTCTTC.

CDR3 in amino acids: CASSLSEGRTSGPSSYEQYF. The CDR3 nucleotides read TGTGCCAGCAGCTTGAGCGAGGGGAGGACTAGCGGGCCCAGCTCCTACGAGCAGTACTTC. The V and J genes are TRBV11-2 and TRBJ2-7; 11 nucleotides match TRBD2. The CDR3 extends over 20 amino acids. The trim removed 3 bases at V and 0 bases at J, leaving 16 bases unmatched. Germline CDR1 SGHAT, CDR2 FQNNGV.

In regard to this clonotype: A junction boundary mismatches the germline segment, possibly from a read error. The V and J genes are TRBV12-3 or TRBV12-4 and TRBJ2-5, with 9 positions matching TRBD1. The CDR3 loop spans 14 amino acids. This CDR3 is CTSSLTGQGETHYF. CDR3 in DNA: TGTACCAGCAGCCTTACGGGACAGGGAGAGACCCACTACTTC.

The DNA for the CDR3 is TGTGCCAGCAGCTTAAGGCCGAGCGACTATACCTTC. Protein product: CASSLRPSDYTF. The chain employs TRBV11-1 and TRBJ1-2; D is unclear. CDR1 SGHAT and CDR2 FQDESV come from the germline V gene (reference sequence). Trimming left V 2 bases short and J 14 bases short, with 15 bases between. The CDR3 spans 12 residues. Full variable domain (rest looked up from reference TRBV11-1 and TRBJ1-2): EAEVAQSPRYKITEKSQAVAFWCDPISGHATLYWYRQILGQGPELLVQFQDESVVDDSQLPKDRFSAERLKGVDSTLKIQPAELGDSAMYLCASSLRPSDYTFGSGTRLTVV.

This clonotype was detected only once. This likely comes from a read error, as the CDR3 has no conserved phenylalanine or tryptophan at its end. This chain links TRBV28 with TRBJ2-7; 12 nucleotides line up with TRBD2. V lost 7 bases, J lost 2 bases, and 9 bases stayed unmatched. Germline V gene sequence: CDR1 MDHEN, CDR2 SYDVKM. The CDR3 has 16 residues. DNA for the CDR3: TGTGCCAGCACGGACATGGGACTAGCGGGCACCTACGAGCAGTACTCC. Protein product: CASTDMGLAGTYEQYS.

The chain combines TRBV6-5 with TRBJ2-1; a possible D gene is TRBD2 (6 bases). V dropped 0 bases and J dropped 7 bases, with 22 bases sitting between them. The CDR3 covers 18 residues. Per germline, CDR1 MNHEY and CDR2 SVGAGI. In nucleotides, the CDR3 is TGTGCCAGCAGTTACTCCAAGGCGGCGGGGCCCCGCTATAATGAGCAGTTCTTC. Its translation: CASSYSKAAGPRYNEQFF.

Notes on this clonotype: The final CDR3 position lacks the conserved phenylalanine or tryptophan, pointing to a likely read error. The limits of the CDR3 on the DNA are not certain, so only TCRdb's listed CDR3 is given. V is TRBV6-5 and J is TRBJ2-1; no check of the table's D call, TRBD2, against the DNA was made. Germline assignment: CDR1 MNHEY and CDR2 SVGAGI. The CDR3 numbers 17 amino acids, ends counted. CDR3: CASSYSGTSGRGNEQSS.

Notes on this clonotype: The CDR3 carries no conserved terminal phenylalanine or tryptophan, so it likely arises from a read error. The rearrangement links TRBV6-6 to TRBJ1-1; D is unclear. Germline CDR1 is MNHNY and CDR2 is SVGAGI (reference sequence). This CDR3 is 13 amino acids long. The V gene lost 6 bases and the J gene lost 4 bases, with 12 bases spanning the gap. This CDR3 reads CASRPPWSTEAFL. CDR3 in DNA: TGTGCCAGCAGACCCCCATGGAGCACTGAAGCTTTCTTA.

Concerning this clonotype itself: At one end the junction does not follow the germline gene, possibly because of a read error. The V and J genes are TRBV6-2 or TRBV6-3 and TRBJ1-1, with a weak D call TRBD1 (5 bases). This CDR3 is 11 amino acids long. The germline gives CDR1 MNHEY, CDR2 SVGEGT. This chain's CDR3 is CTSSSAGPASF. DNA of the CDR3: TGTACTAGCAGTTCGGCAGGGCCGGCTTCCTTT.

The CDR3 spells CASSQGACAFLYGYTF. The CDR3 DNA follows: TGTGCCAGCAGCCAAGGTGCCTGCGCCTTTCTCTATGGCTACACCTTC. The chain links TRBV4-2 to TRBJ1-2; D uncertain. V was pared by 1 base and J by 4 bases, with 16 bases between. CDR1 and CDR2 from the germline V gene are LGHNA and YNFKEQ. This CDR3 is 16 amino acids long.

The chain uses TRBV11-2 and TRBJ2-6; no clear D. The CDR3 sequence is 15 residues long. Trimming removed 10 bases at V and 11 bases at J, with 24 bases between. Germline V gives CDR1 SGHAT, CDR2 FQNNGV. In DNA form, the CDR3 reads TGTGCCACCCAGCTGCCGCGCTCTGGGGTCTACGTCCTGACTTTC. Its translation is CATQLPRSGVYVLTF.

The CDR3 coding sequence is TGCGCCAGCGTCCACTTAGCGGGGCCCGATGGGGATGAGCAGTTCTTC. Its protein product is CASVHLAGPDGDEQFF. V gene TRBV5-1 combines with J gene TRBJ2-1; 8 positions agree with TRBD2. This CDR3 is 16 amino acids long. Trimming took 7 bases from V and 8 from J; bases not matched to a gene: 17. Germline V gene sequence: CDR1 SGHRS, CDR2 YFSETQ.

The chain couples TRBV14 to TRBJ2-1; D is unresolved. CDR3 length: 16 amino acids. V gave up 6 bases and J gave up 6 bases, with 21 bases separating them. CDR1 and CDR2 from the germline V gene are SGHDN and FVKESK. The CDR3 DNA sequence: TGTGCCAGCAGTGTCGTAGCTGGATGGGTAACCAATGAGCAGTTCTTC. It encodes CASSVVAGWVTNEQFF.

The chain is built from TRBV28 and TRBJ2-7; D could derive from TRBD1 or TRBD2 (7 bases each). Looked up from germline, CDR1 is MDHEN and CDR2 is SYDVKM. V lost 10 bases and J 5 bases, leaving 24 bases between the germline ends. The CDR3 spans 15 residues. This chain's CDR3 is CANRPGHQGGDEQYF. CDR3 DNA: TGTGCCAACAGACCCGGACACCAGGGGGGGGACGAGCAGTACTTC.